This is a list of T cell receptor beta chains from one sample in a study of blood T cell repertoires in COVID-19. The assay was immunoSEQ multiplex PCR, and TCRdb's table has in-frame clones only and misses some. The data show 200,000 to 300,000 clones, 86% seen once. Input material: PBMCs or T cells enriched from blood (not recorded which). Source of these receptors: a woman aged 40 to 50 with acute COVID-19. Both conserved end residues are part of each CDR3. D genes are given only for firm matches. Only part of the rows carry a size: once, few, many, or a class if the clone is expanded.

j_gene: TRBJ1-5; abundance: .; d_gene: .; v_gene: TRBV2; CDR3aa: CASSLGQLNQPQHF; CDR3nt: TGTGCCAGCAGCCTGGGACAACTCAATCAGCCCCAGCATTTT
j_gene: TRBJ2-7; abundance: .; d_gene: .; v_gene: TRBV30; CDR3aa: CAWSQGRRASYEQYF; CDR3nt: TGTGCCTGGAGCCAGGGTCGCCGGGCCTCCTACGAGCAGTACTTC
j_gene: TRBJ1-5; abundance: .; d_gene: TRBD1; v_gene: TRBV2; CDR3aa: CASRLTGNQPQHF; CDR3nt: TGTGCCAGCAGGCTGACAGGGAATCAGCCCCAGCATTTT
j_gene: TRBJ2-1; abundance: .; d_gene: TRBD2; v_gene: TRBV29-1; CDR3aa: CSVEGAGGTPYNEQFF; CDR3nt: TGCAGCGTTGAGGGGGCGGGGGGAACCCCCTACAATGAGCAGTTCTTC
j_gene: TRBJ1-6; abundance: .; d_gene: .; v_gene: TRBV12-5; CDR3aa: CASGLDSNSPLHF; CDR3nt: TGTGCTAGTGGGCTGGACAGTAATTCACCCCTCCACTTT
j_gene: TRBJ1-1; abundance: .; d_gene: .; v_gene: TRBV28; CDR3aa: CASQRGANTEAFF; CDR3nt: TGTGCCAGCCAGCGGGGAGCGAACACTGAAGCTTTCTTT
j_gene: TRBJ1-1; abundance: .; d_gene: .; v_gene: TRBV5-1; CDR3aa: CASSPPRSGDLTEAFF; CDR3nt: TGCGCCAGCAGCCCACCACGCTCCGGGGATCTGACTGAAGCTTTCTTT
j_gene: TRBJ2-7; abundance: few; d_gene: TRBD1; v_gene: TRBV6-6; CDR3aa: CASRDSRRKPYEQYF; CDR3nt: TGTGCCAGCCGGGACAGTCGACGAAAACCCTACGAGCAGTACTTC
j_gene: TRBJ2-7; abundance: .; d_gene: .; v_gene: TRBV4-1; CDR3aa: CASSQGAQGYEQYF; CDR3nt: TGCGCCAGCAGCCAAGGAGCACAGGGCTACGAGCAGTACTTC
j_gene: TRBJ2-2; abundance: .; d_gene: .; v_gene: TRBV5-1; CDR3aa: CASSLVAGDSTGELFF; CDR3nt: TGCGCCAGCAGCTTGGTAGCAGGGGATAGCACCGGGGAGCTGTTTTTT
j_gene: TRBJ2-3; abundance: .; d_gene: TRBD1; v_gene: TRBV30; CDR3aa: CAWDPGTGKDTQYF; CDR3nt: TGTGCCTGGGACCCAGGGACAGGCAAAGATACGCAGTATTTT
j_gene: TRBJ2-7; abundance: .; d_gene: TRBD2; v_gene: TRBV7-9; CDR3aa: CASSLKSGENPLGDEQYF; CDR3nt: TGTGCCAGCAGCTTAAAGAGCGGGGAAAATCCCTTGGGCGACGAGCAGTACTTC
j_gene: TRBJ2-1; abundance: .; d_gene: TRBD2; v_gene: TRBV18; CDR3aa: CASSPGLAGGREQFF; CDR3nt: TGTGCCAGCTCACCCGGACTAGCGGGAGGGCGTGAGCAGTTCTTC
j_gene: TRBJ1-1; abundance: .; d_gene: TRBD1; v_gene: TRBV5-6; CDR3aa: CASSGTGGAVAEAFF; CDR3nt: TGTGCCAGCAGCGGGACAGGGGGCGCGGTGGCTGAAGCTTTCTTT
j_gene: TRBJ2-3; abundance: .; d_gene: .; v_gene: TRBV5-5; CDR3aa: CASSRPIEVTDTQYF; CDR3nt: TGTGCCAGCAGTAGGCCAATCGAGGTAACAGATACGCAGTATTTT
j_gene: TRBJ2-7; abundance: many; d_gene: .; v_gene: TRBV5-4; CDR3aa: CASSVPLQDRTYEQYF; CDR3nt: TGTGCCAGCAGCGTCCCCCTTCAGGACAGAACCTACGAGCAGTACTTC
j_gene: TRBJ2-5; abundance: .; d_gene: TRBD2; v_gene: TRBV5-1; CDR3aa: CASRSTSRETQYF; CDR3nt: TGCGCCAGCAGGTCGACTAGCCGAGAGACCCAGTACTTC
j_gene: TRBJ1-2; abundance: .; d_gene: TRBD1; v_gene: TRBV7-9; CDR3aa: CASSPDPTGDGYTF; CDR3nt: TGTGCCAGCAGCCCGGACCCGACAGGGGATGGCTACACCTTC
j_gene: TRBJ2-7; abundance: .; d_gene: TRBD1; v_gene: TRBV2; CDR3aa: CASSGVWTGGSEQYF; CDR3nt: TGTGCCAGCAGTGGGGTTTGGACAGGGGGCTCCGAGCAGTACTTC
j_gene: TRBJ1-5; abundance: .; d_gene: TRBD1; v_gene: TRBV27; CDR3aa: CASSLSTGGNQPQHF; CDR3nt: TGTGCCAGCAGTTTATCGACAGGGGGCAATCAGCCCCAGCATTTT
j_gene: TRBJ2-1; abundance: once; d_gene: TRBD2; v_gene: TRBV19; CDR3aa: CASSPGRGGNEQFF; CDR3nt: TGTGCCAGTAGTCCGGGACGGGGAGGGAATGAGCAGTTCTTC
j_gene: TRBJ2-7; abundance: .; d_gene: TRBD2; v_gene: TRBV30; CDR3aa: CAWSLLAVRAYEQYF; CDR3nt: TGTGCCTGGAGCCTACTAGCGGTGAGAGCCTACGAGCAGTACTTC
j_gene: TRBJ2-7; abundance: .; d_gene: TRBD2; v_gene: TRBV12-3/TRBV12-4; CDR3aa: CASSSSGRDEQYF; CDR3nt: TGTGCCAGCAGCTCTAGCGGGCGAGACGAGCAGTACTTC
j_gene: TRBJ2-3; abundance: .; d_gene: TRBD2; v_gene: TRBV19; CDR3aa: CASSPLAGGTTDTQYF; CDR3nt: TGTGCCAGTAGTCCACTAGCGGGAGGAACCACAGATACGCAGTATTTT
j_gene: TRBJ2-4; abundance: .; d_gene: .; v_gene: TRBV3-1/TRBV3-2; CDR3aa: CASSQDPGNIQYF; CDR3nt: TGTGCCAGCAGCCAAGATCCGGGAAACATTCAGTACTTC